One sample yielded the 8 T cell receptor beta chains listed below, sequenced in a study of blood T cell repertoires in COVID-19. Clones were read by immunoSEQ multiplex PCR, and TCRdb kept only the in-frame ones, dropping some. The sample includes about 370,000 clones, about 90% of them seen just once. The sample was peripheral blood. These receptor sequences come from a woman in her thirties with COVID-19, enrolled during active disease.

The chain combines TRBV6-6 with TRBJ2-1; 10 bases are a match to TRBD1. The germline CDR1 and CDR2 sequences are MNHNY and SVGAGI (reference sequence). After removal of 4 bases from V and 6 bases from J, the junction contained 9 bases not matched to a gene. The CDR3 has 16 amino acids. The CDR3 bases are TGTGCCAGCAGTTTCCGTGGGACAGGGGTCGGCAATGAGCAGTTCTTC. Its protein is CASSFRGTGVGNEQFF.

This chain joins TRBV11-2 and TRBJ2-7; TRBD1 aligns across 8 bases. CDR1 and CDR2 (germline): SGHAT, FQNNGV. V dropped 5 bases and J dropped 7; count of bases not matched to a gene: 10. The length of the CDR3 is 14 residues. Here the CDR3 DNA reads TGTGCCAGCAGCGGGCTGACAGGGGCGAGGGAGCAGTACTTC. Its protein product is CASSGLTGAREQYF.

The rearrangement links TRBV7-2 to TRBJ2-7, with 9 bases that match TRBD2. V was pared by 2 bases and J by 0 bases, with 2 bases of the junction left unmatched. CDR3 length equals 15 residues. Per germline, CDR1 SGHTA and CDR2 FQGNSA. The CDR3 sequence: CASSLSGRSSYEQYF. Here the CDR3 DNA reads TGTGCCAGCAGCTTAAGCGGGAGGTCCTCCTACGAGCAGTACTTC.

The chain uses TRBV7-9 and TRBJ2-1; no definite D call. Germline CDR1 is SEHNR and CDR2 is FQNEAQ (reference sequence). Trimming left V 3 bases short and J 8 bases short, with 5 bases between. The CDR3 sequence is 11 residues long. This CDR3 is CASSLSYEQFF. In DNA, the CDR3 is TGTGCCAGCAGCTTGTCATATGAGCAGTTCTTC.

CDR3 nucleotide sequence: TGTGCCAGCAGTTTACCGACTAGCGGGTTGTACAATGAGCAGTTCTTC. Protein sequence: CASSLPTSGLYNEQFF. The chain combines TRBV28 with TRBJ2-1, with 10 bases identical to TRBD2. The ends lost 2 bases at V and 4 bases at J; junction bases unmatched: 5. In germline, CDR1 is MDHEN, CDR2 SYDVKM. The CDR3 is 16 amino acids.

CDR3 loop: CASRRPSPLENPEAFF. The CDR3, as DNA: TGTGCCAGCAGGAGGCCGAGTCCATTAGAGAATCCTGAAGCTTTCTTT. The rearrangement joins TRBV27 to TRBJ1-1; D gene unclear. Germline V gene data show CDR1 as MNHEY and CDR2 as SMNVEV (reference sequence). The CDR3 runs to 16 residues. Trimming stripped 6 bases from V and 6 bases from J, with 23 bases between.

The V and J genes are TRBV5-5 and TRBJ2-5; D is possibly TRBD1 (5 bases). V lost 4 bases to trimming and J lost 5 bases, with 18 bases between them. The germline gives CDR1 SGHKS, CDR2 YYEKEE (reference sequence). CDR3 length: 15 amino acids. The CDR3 here is CASSRAAGSDETQYF. In DNA form, the CDR3 reads TGTGCCAGCAGCCGCGCGGCAGGGTCGGACGAGACCCAGTACTTC.

CDR3 loop: CASSLLVGGYDTQYF. The DNA for the CDR3 is TGTGCCAGCAGTCTTCTGGTCGGAGGTTATGATACGCAGTATTTT. This chain connects TRBV27 to TRBJ2-3; tentatively, D is TRBD2 (5 bases). Per the germline V gene, CDR1 is MNHEY and CDR2 is SMNVEV (reference sequence). The CDR3 spans 15 residues. Trimming removed 5 bases at V and 6 bases at J, with 18 bases between.